The rows below give T cell receptor beta chains drawn from one sample of a study of glioma-infiltrating T cells after dendritic cell vaccination. Using immunoSEQ multiplex PCR, the repertoire was profiled, and TCRdb retains in-frame clones only, with some absent. This table has approximately 84,000 clones, about nine tenths appearing once. The source material was blood, sampled before dendritic cell vaccination. These receptors all stem from a human donor with glioblastoma. Both conserved end residues are part of each CDR3. A D gene is named only where the DNA matches it firmly. Expanded clones are given a class, and other clones once, few, many or no size at all.

V: TRBV6-1; size: -; D: -; J: TRBJ2-5; CDR3: CASSDGSISVSPGETQYF; DNA: TGTGCCAGCAGTGATGGGAGTATATCGGTGAGTCCTGGAGAGACCCAGTACTTC
V: TRBV2; size: -; D: -; J: TRBJ2-7; CDR3: CASTGRGDRNYYEQYF; DNA: TGTGCCAGCACGGGCAGGGGAGATCGGAACTACTACGAGCAGTACTTC
V: TRBV28; size: -; D: TRBD1; J: TRBJ2-4; CDR3: CASSLDRGAKNIQYF; DNA: TGTGCCAGCAGTTTAGACAGGGGAGCCAAAAACATTCAGTACTTC
V: TRBV7-9; size: -; D: TRBD1; J: TRBJ2-2; CDR3: CASQTGGYNTGELFF; DNA: TGTGCCAGCCAAACAGGGGGCTACAACACCGGGGAGCTGTTTTTT
V: TRBV29-1; size: -; D: TRBD2; J: TRBJ2-1; CDR3: CSVDGTSGGPSSYNEQFF; DNA: TGCAGCGTTGATGGGACTAGCGGGGGCCCCAGCTCCTACAATGAGCAGTTCTTC
V: TRBV9; size: -; D: TRBD1; J: TRBJ2-2; CDR3: CASSTRDRDTGELFF; DNA: TGTGCCAGCAGCACCCGGGACAGGGATACCGGGGAGCTGTTTTTT
V: TRBV11-2; size: -; D: TRBD1; J: TRBJ2-7; CDR3: CASSFGQAEQYF; DNA: TGTGCCAGCAGCTTTGGACAGGCAGAGCAGTACTTC
V: TRBV15; size: -; D: -; J: TRBJ1-5; CDR3: CATSWDMELNQTQHF; DNA: TGTGCCACCAGTTGGGACATGGAGCTAAATCAGACCCAGCATTTT
V: TRBV4-1; size: -; D: TRBD2; J: TRBJ2-1; CDR3: CASSQEGLAGVEQFF; DNA: TGCGCCAGCAGCCAAGAGGGGCTAGCGGGAGTAGAGCAGTTCTTC
V: TRBV30; size: once; D: -; J: TRBJ2-3; CDR3: CAWKRDSPDTQYF; DNA: TGTGCCTGGAAACGGGACTCCCCAGATACGCAGTATTTT
V: TRBV6-6; size: -; D: -; J: TRBJ1-2; CDR3: CASSSTEFALYGYTF; DNA: TGTGCCAGCAGCTCGACAGAGTTCGCCTTATATGGCTACACCTTC
V: TRBV19; size: -; D: TRBD2; J: TRBJ2-1; CDR3: CASMVGGGNYNEQFF; DNA: TGTGCCAGTATGGTAGGCGGGGGGAACTACAATGAGCAGTTCTTC
V: TRBV9; size: -; D: -; J: TRBJ1-1; CDR3: CASSAGEGNTEAFF; DNA: TGTGCCAGCAGCGCGGGGGAGGGGAACACTGAAGCTTTCTTT
V: TRBV4-2; size: -; D: TRBD2; J: TRBJ2-4; CDR3: CASSQETPGGLFGAKNIQYF; DNA: TGTGCCAGCAGCCAAGAGACCCCGGGGGGGCTTTTTGGGGCCAAAAACATTCAGTACTTC
V: TRBV5-1; size: -; D: TRBD1; J: TRBJ2-1; CDR3: CASSFRTGGSYNEQFF; DNA: TGCGCCAGCAGCTTCCGGACAGGGGGCTCCTACAATGAGCAGTTCTTC
V: TRBV5-4; size: -; D: -; J: TRBJ1-1; CDR3: CASSLDLGDTEAFF; DNA: TGTGCCAGCAGCTTAGACCTGGGCGACACTGAAGCTTTCTTT
V: TRBV29-1; size: -; D: -; J: TRBJ1-2; CDR3: CSVDSYGYTF; DNA: TGCAGCGTTGATTCTTATGGCTACACCTTC
V: TRBV19; size: -; D: TRBD1; J: TRBJ1-5; CDR3: CASSILGSGGNQPQHF; DNA: TGTGCCAGTAGTATTTTGGGGTCAGGGGGTAATCAGCCCCAGCATTTT
V: TRBV13; size: -; D: -; J: TRBJ1-5; CDR3: CASRKSGVSNQPQHF; DNA: TGTGCCAGCAGAAAATCAGGGGTGAGCAATCAGCCCCAGCATTTT
V: TRBV5-1; size: few; D: TRBD1; J: TRBJ2-7; CDR3: CASSVKEDRSYEQYF; DNA: TGCGCCAGCAGCGTCAAAGAGGACAGGTCCTACGAGCAGTACTTC
V: TRBV11-3; size: -; D: -; J: TRBJ1-1; CDR3: CASSIRGNTEAFF; DNA: TGTGCCAGCAGTATTAGGGGAAACACTGAAGCTTTCTTT
V: TRBV5-1; size: once; D: TRBD2; J: TRBJ2-2; CDR3: CASSLTGLAGLTGELFF; DNA: TGCGCCAGCAGCTTGACAGGACTAGCGGGCCTAACCGGGGAGCTGTTTTTT
V: TRBV9; size: -; D: -; J: TRBJ1-6; CDR3: CASSVGSHRVDNSPLHF; DNA: TGTGCCAGCAGCGTAGGGAGCCACAGGGTGGATAATTCACCCCTCCACTTT
V: TRBV11-2; size: -; D: -; J: TRBJ2-2; CDR3: CASSFLTANTGELFF; DNA: TGTGCCAGCAGCTTTCTGACAGCGAACACCGGGGAGCTGTTTTTT
V: TRBV19; size: few; D: TRBD1; J: TRBJ1-1; CDR3: CASSSPYRGTEAFF; DNA: TGTGCCAGTAGTAGTCCCTACAGGGGGACTGAAGCTTTCTTT
V: TRBV30; size: few; D: -; J: TRBJ2-4; CDR3: CAWGGSGATQRNIQYF; DNA: TGTGCCTGGGGGGGGTCAGGCGCGACACAGAGAAACATTCAGTACTTC
V: TRBV30; size: -; D: -; J: TRBJ2-1; CDR3: CAWIVIQGSYNEQFF; DNA: TGTGCCTGGATAGTAATTCAGGGCTCCTACAATGAGCAGTTCTTC
V: TRBV2; size: -; D: TRBD1; J: TRBJ1-3; CDR3: CASHHPTGALSGNTIYF; DNA: TGTGCCAGCCACCATCCGACAGGGGCCTTATCTGGAAACACCATATATTTT
V: TRBV7-3; size: -; D: TRBD1; J: TRBJ1-1; CDR3: CASSLLGGAETEAFF; DNA: TGTGCCAGCAGCCTACTAGGGGGCGCAGAGACTGAAGCTTTCTTT
V: TRBV7-8; size: -; D: -; J: TRBJ2-7; CDR3: CASSSDNYEQYF; DNA: TGTGCCAGCAGCTCGGACAACTACGAGCAGTACTTC
V: TRBV23-1; size: -; D: -; J: TRBJ2-7; CDR3: CASSQSLSYEQYF; DNA: TGCGCCAGCAGTCAATCCCTTTCCTACGAGCAGTACTTC
V: TRBV6-5; size: once; D: -; J: TRBJ2-1; CDR3: CASSYSAGGDYNEQFF; DNA: TGTGCCAGCAGTTACTCGGCCGGGGGAGACTACAATGAGCAGTTCTTC
V: TRBV19; size: -; D: TRBD1; J: TRBJ2-4; CDR3: CASTSDRGRFIQYF; DNA: TGTGCCAGTACCTCGGACAGGGGGCGCTTCATTCAGTACTTC
V: TRBV5-1; size: -; D: TRBD2; J: TRBJ2-2; CDR3: CASSLGPIFLAGGSGELFF; DNA: TGCGCCAGCAGCTTGGGACCAATCTTCCTAGCGGGAGGATCCGGGGAGCTGTTTTTT
V: TRBV6-6; size: -; D: -; J: TRBJ2-1; CDR3: CASNTESYNEQFF; DNA: TGTGCCAGCAACACGGAGTCCTACAATGAGCAGTTCTTC
V: TRBV7-9; size: -; D: -; J: TRBJ2-7; CDR3: CASSQTLASYEQYF; DNA: TGTGCCAGCAGCCAAACGCTAGCTTCCTACGAGCAGTACTTC
V: TRBV19; size: -; D: -; J: TRBJ1-1; CDR3: CASSSTGLPNTEAFF; DNA: TGTGCCAGTAGTAGTACGGGACTACCGAACACTGAAGCTTTCTTT
V: TRBV27; size: medium-sized; D: -; J: TRBJ2-7; CDR3: CASTQIREEGYYEQYF; DNA: TGTGCCAGCACCCAAATAAGGGAGGAGGGATACTACGAGCAGTACTTC
V: TRBV7-8; size: -; D: TRBD2; J: TRBJ2-1; CDR3: CASSLEWAGGLDEQFF; DNA: TGTGCCAGCAGCTTAGAATGGGCGGGAGGGCTCGATGAGCAGTTCTTC
V: TRBV6-5; size: -; D: -; J: TRBJ2-3; CDR3: CASRTLDTQYF; DNA: TGTGCCAGCAGGACACTGGATACGCAGTATTTT
V: TRBV2; size: -; D: TRBD1; J: TRBJ1-5; CDR3: CASSEMGTGARQPQHF; DNA: TGTGCCAGCAGTGAAATGGGGACAGGAGCCCGTCAGCCCCAGCATTTT
V: TRBV27; size: -; D: TRBD1; J: TRBJ2-3; CDR3: CASSYGTGRSDTQYF; DNA: TGTGCCAGCAGCTACGGGACAGGGAGGTCAGATACGCAGTATTTT
V: TRBV7-3; size: few; D: -; J: TRBJ1-1; CDR3: CASSSDSYTEAFF; DNA: TGTGCCAGCAGTTCGGACAGCTACACTGAAGCTTTCTTT
V: TRBV28; size: -; D: TRBD1; J: TRBJ2-7; CDR3: CASSGDSFSYEQYF; DNA: TGTGCCAGCAGTGGGGACAGCTTCTCCTACGAGCAGTACTTC
V: TRBV28; size: -; D: TRBD1; J: TRBJ2-7; CDR3: CASRDRDFYEQYF; DNA: TGTGCCAGCAGGGACAGGGACTTCTACGAGCAGTACTTC
V: TRBV19; size: -; D: -; J: TRBJ1-4; CDR3: CASSTQKSEKLFF; DNA: TGTGCCAGTAGTACCCAGAAGTCTGAAAAACTGTTTTTT
V: TRBV7-2; size: -; D: TRBD2; J: TRBJ2-3; CDR3: CASILAGGPSTDTQYF; DNA: TGTGCCAGCATACTAGCGGGAGGCCCTAGCACAGATACGCAGTATTTT
V: TRBV7-2; size: -; D: TRBD2; J: TRBJ2-7; CDR3: CASSSYSGGASPYEQYF; DNA: TGTGCCAGCAGCTCATATAGCGGGGGGGCTTCCCCCTACGAGCAGTACTTC
V: TRBV6-6; size: -; D: TRBD1; J: TRBJ1-2; CDR3: CASSAILTGGDYGYTF; DNA: TGTGCCAGCAGTGCCATCTTGACAGGGGGGGACTATGGCTACACCTTC
V: TRBV27; size: -; D: TRBD2; J: TRBJ2-6; CDR3: CASSLSPGTTGANVLTF; DNA: TGTGCCAGCAGTTTATCTCCCGGGACTACTGGGGCCAACGTCCTGACTTTC
V: TRBV9; size: -; D: -; J: TRBJ1-2; CDR3: CASSGTREGYTF; DNA: TGTGCCAGCAGCGGAACGAGGGAAGGCTACACCTTC